This T cell receptor beta chain stems from a study of shared clonotypes between healthy human individuals. The overall study: CD4 naive and memory got three plates each, CD8 naive two, CD8 memory one.

Study-level points and caveats: Clonotype sharing across several donors was observed for around 5.1% of naive CD4 clonotypes.

The CDR3 sequence is 12 residues long. Trimming removed 7 bases at V and 1 base at J, with 7 bases between. CDR1 SNHLY and CDR2 FYNNEI come from the germline V gene. Each cell subset's genomic DNA was divided evenly among several immunoSEQ plates. Produced via immunoSEQ multiplex PCR; TCRdb's table is partial and in-frame only. The data contain more than 900,000 clones, roughly 74% of them singletons. Turning to this clone: The antigen remains unidentified.

The TCR was taken from a man aged 18 to 30 in good health. Some clones in this sample may be carry-over from other donors' samples. The sample taken for sequencing was memory CD4+ T cells from PBMCs. Subset denoted: CD45RA-negative fraction. This chain links TRBV2 with TRBJ2-5; no clear D gene. CDR3 sequence (DNA): TGTGCCAGCAACCCCTCCCAAGAGACCCAGTACTTC. Its protein is CASNPSQETQYF.